This paragraph reports one T cell receptor beta chain. Its matching antigen is unknown. A single base separates this from a much larger clone, so it may be a read error. The sample carries other DNA sequences with the same CDR3. The data stem from a study of cytomegalovirus exposure and HLA in healthy donors. Study conclusions and caveats: The study listed roughly 160 cytomegalovirus-associated TCR beta chains.

The CDR3 length is 13 residues. The germline V gene encodes CDR1 GTSNPN and CDR2 SVGIG (reference sequence). With 1 base clipped from V and 5 bases from J, the junction kept 2 bases outside the gene matches. TCRdb's table, derived via immunoSEQ multiplex PCR, lists solely in-frame clones and lacks some. This table holds 150,000 to 200,000 clones, approximately 80% found once. The source material was PBMCs. This TCR came from a man aged 30 to 45 in good health and CMV-seropositive. This rearrangement joins TRBV30 to TRBJ1-5; the match to TRBD1 covers 7 bases. This CDR3 reads CAWSDRGYQPQHF. The DNA for the CDR3 is TGTGCCTGGAGTGACAGGGGCTATCAGCCCCAGCATTTT.